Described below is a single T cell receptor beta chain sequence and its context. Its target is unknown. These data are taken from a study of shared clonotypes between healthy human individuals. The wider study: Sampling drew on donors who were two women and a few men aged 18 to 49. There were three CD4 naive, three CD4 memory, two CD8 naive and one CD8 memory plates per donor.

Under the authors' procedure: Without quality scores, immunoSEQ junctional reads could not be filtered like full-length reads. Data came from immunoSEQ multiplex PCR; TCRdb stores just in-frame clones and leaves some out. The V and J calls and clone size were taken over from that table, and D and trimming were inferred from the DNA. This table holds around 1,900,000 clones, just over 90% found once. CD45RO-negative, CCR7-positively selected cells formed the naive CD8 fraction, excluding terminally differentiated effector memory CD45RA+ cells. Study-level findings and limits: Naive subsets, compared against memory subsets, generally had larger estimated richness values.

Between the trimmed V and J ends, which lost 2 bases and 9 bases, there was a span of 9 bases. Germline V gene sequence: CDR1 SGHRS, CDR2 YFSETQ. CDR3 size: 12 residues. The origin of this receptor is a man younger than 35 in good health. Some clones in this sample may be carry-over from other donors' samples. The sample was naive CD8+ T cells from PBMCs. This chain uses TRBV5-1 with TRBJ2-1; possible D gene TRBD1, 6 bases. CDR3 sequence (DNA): TGCGCCAGCAGCTTTTGGGGGCTTGAGCAGTTCTTC. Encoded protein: CASSFWGLEQFF.